These 15 T cell receptor beta chains were all obtained from the same sample, sequenced in a study of OX40 agonist ivuxolimab in advanced cancers. Measured with immunoSEQ multiplex PCR; TCRdb has only the in-frame clones, and not every one. The sample has more than 35,000 clones; around 83% are singletons. The sample consisted of CD4+ or CD8+ T cells sorted from blood, taken in a trial of the OX40 agonist ivuxolimab. The receptor source for this set is an adult with an advanced solid tumor such as melanoma, head and neck, liver or kidney cancer.

This clone was recorded only once. The gene calls are TRBV30 and TRBJ1-2, with 8 bases aligning to TRBD1. Germline-derived CDR1 and CDR2 are GTSNPN and SVGIG (reference sequence). Trimming took 0 bases from V and 6 from J; bases not matched to a gene: 9. CDR3 size: 15 residues. DNA for the CDR3: TGTGCCTGGAGTGTAGGTCTCCTGGGACAGGATGGCTACACCTTC. Its protein product is CAWSVGLLGQDGYTF.

This chain connects TRBV6-5 to TRBJ2-3; D is perhaps TRBD1 or TRBD2 (5 bases each). Per germline, CDR1 MNHEY and CDR2 SVGAGI. Trimming stripped 6 bases from V and 2 bases from J, with 9 bases between. CDR3 length: 13 amino acids. CDR3 bases: TGTGCCAGCAGCGGGGCTAACACAGATACGCAGTATTTT. Its translation: CASSGANTDTQYF.

The chain is built from TRBV4-2 and TRBJ2-7, with D perhaps TRBD2 (5 bases). Germline CDR1 is LGHNA and CDR2 is YNFKEQ. Trimming removed 0 bases from V and 7 bases from J, with 13 bases in between. The CDR3 has 14 residues. The CDR3 here is CASSQDLGLKEQYF. The CDR3 nucleotides are TGTGCCAGCAGCCAAGATTTAGGACTGAAAGAGCAGTACTTC.

This chain joins TRBV5-1 and TRBJ2-3; 13 positions match TRBD2. The CDR3 extends over 16 amino acids. The V and J ends lost 4 bases and 5 bases, in that order; junction bases with no gene match: 7. Germline-derived CDR1 and CDR2 are SGHRS and YFSETQ. The CDR3 spells CASSMGTSGAIDTQYF. DNA of the CDR3: TGCGCCAGCAGCATGGGGACTAGCGGGGCGATAGATACGCAGTATTTT.

Comment on this clone: This sample also contains other DNA sequences that code for the same CDR3. V usage is TRBV7-3 and J usage is TRBJ1-1, with D unresolved. The CDR3 loop spans 13 amino acids. With 2 bases removed from V and 1 base from J, the gap between germline ends came to 5 bases. Looked up from germline, CDR1 is SGHTA and CDR2 is FQGTGA. The CDR3 region is CASSLGRNTEAFF. The CDR3 bases are TGTGCCAGCAGCTTAGGAAGGAACACTGAAGCTTTCTTT.

The chain recombines TRBV30 with TRBJ1-6; D is uncertain. Germline CDR1 reads GTSNPN; CDR2 reads SVGIG (reference sequence). The CDR3 length is 13 residues. CDR3: CASGQSYNSPLHF. CDR3 sequence (DNA): TGTGCTTCCGGGCAGTCCTATAATTCACCCCTCCACTTT. The full variable domain, completed using reference TRBV30 and TRBJ1-6, is SQTIHQWPATLVQPVGSPLSLECTVEGTSNPNLYWYRQAAGRGLQLLFYSVGIGQISSEVPQNLSASRPQDRQFILSSKKLLLSDSGFYLCASGQSYNSPLHFGNGTRLTVT.

The chain employs TRBV5-1 and TRBJ1-6, with 7 bases identical to TRBD1. V lost 3 bases and J lost 6; bases outside the gene matches: 9. Germline CDR1 SGHRS, CDR2 YFSETQ. The CDR3 has 16 residues. The CDR3 DNA follows: TGCGCCAGCAGCTACGCTAGAACAGGGGTTAATTCACCCCTCCACTTT. This gives the protein CASSYARTGVNSPLHF. Supplemented by reference TRBV5-1 and TRBJ1-6, the full variable domain reads KAGVTQTPRYLIKTRGQQVTLSCSPISGHRSVSWYQQTPGQGLQFLFEYFSETQRNKGNFPGRFSGRQFSNSRSEMNVSTLELGDSALYLCASSYARTGVNSPLHFGNGTRLTVT.

V usage is TRBV7-9 and J usage is TRBJ2-1, with 7 bases aligning to TRBD2. This CDR3 has 16 residues. Germline CDR1 reads SEHNR; CDR2 reads FQNEAQ (reference sequence). Unmatched junction bases numbered 16, after V lost 8 bases and J lost 6 bases. This CDR3 is CASGGTRDYRLNEQFF. The CDR3 region has the DNA TGTGCCAGCGGAGGGACCCGGGACTACCGTCTCAATGAGCAGTTCTTC.

In this sample, this clone turned up once. This chain uses TRBV6-6 with TRBJ1-3; no definite D call. CDR3 length: 14 amino acids. CDR1 MNHNY and CDR2 SVGAGI come from the germline V gene (reference sequence). V was pared by 5 bases and J by 2 bases, with 10 bases between. The CDR3 nucleotides read TGTGCCAGCAGTGCCATTGATGCTGGAAACACCATATATTTT. Protein: CASSAIDAGNTIYF.

This chain links TRBV2 with TRBJ2-5; weak D call: TRBD2 (7 bases). The germline V gene encodes CDR1 SNHLY and CDR2 FYNNEI. V lost 8 bases and J 5 bases, leaving 18 bases between the germline ends. This CDR3 region has 14 residues. The CDR3 loop is CASRREGGKETQYF. CDR3 DNA: TGTGCCAGCCGCAGGGAGGGGGGGAAGGAGACCCAGTACTTC.

This chain joins TRBV5-1 and TRBJ2-1, with 9 positions matching TRBD1. The CDR3 contains 15 residues. Germline assignment: CDR1 SGHRS and CDR2 YFSETQ. V lost 5 bases and J lost 7; bases outside the gene matches: 10. CDR3 DNA sequence: TGCGCCAGCAGTCGCGACTTGACAGGGGGGAATGAGCAGTTCTTC. It yields the protein CASSRDLTGGNEQFF.

There are a few counts of this clone. CDR3 residues: CASSPIRQGVLGELFF. The CDR3 DNA reads as TGTGCCAGCAGCCCGATTAGACAGGGGGTGCTGGGGGAGCTGTTTTTT. The chain couples TRBV7-9 to TRBJ2-2, with TRBD1 matching over 9 bases. The V gene's germline CDR1 is SEHNR and CDR2 FQNEAQ (reference sequence). The CDR3 has 16 residues. Germline trimming cut 5 bases from V and 8 bases from J; bases unmatched to any gene: 12.

The DNA of the CDR3 is TGTGCCAGCACCCCTGCTGGGACAGGGGGCACTGAAGCTTTCTTT. Protein: CASTPAGTGGTEAFF. The genes are TRBV28 and TRBJ1-1; 11 bases are a match to TRBD1. V was pared by 7 bases and J by 4 bases, with 8 bases of the junction left unmatched. The germline V gene encodes CDR1 MDHEN and CDR2 SYDVKM. There are 15 residues in the CDR3.

This clone was seen a handful of times. The J gene is TRBJ2-7, the V gene TRBV7-9; D is unclear. The V end was cut by 2 bases, the J end by 9 bases, with 14 bases between. CDR1 SEHNR and CDR2 FQNEAQ come from the germline V gene (reference sequence). The CDR3 length is 13 residues. In nucleotides, the CDR3 is TGTGCCAGCAGCTTAAGTCCGAACGGCGGGCAGTACTTC. The encoded protein is CASSLSPNGGQYF.

V usage is TRBV6-5 and J usage is TRBJ2-5; the match to TRBD2 covers 12 bases. This CDR3 contains 14 residues. Germline V CDR1 and CDR2: MNHEY, SVGAGI. V was pared by 6 bases and J by 5 bases, with 4 bases of the junction left unmatched. CDR3 region: CASSSSGRGETQYF. In DNA form, the CDR3 reads TGTGCCAGCAGCTCTAGCGGGAGGGGGGAGACCCAGTACTTC.